A single sample is the source of the 15 T cell receptor beta chains below, sequenced in a study of memory CD4+ T cells and cytomegalovirus serostatus. TCRdb's table, derived via immunoSEQ multiplex PCR, lists solely in-frame clones and lacks some. The sample consists of some 50,000 clones, roughly 73% of them appearing once. The sort gate was single viable CD3+CD4+CD8-CD45RO+ cells for memory CD4+ T cells. The sample consisted of memory CD4+ T cells from blood. The receptors were sampled from an adult in good health and CMV-seronegative.

The rearrangement uses TRBV5-1 and TRBJ2-1; tentative D call: TRBD2 (6 bases). V lost 5 bases to trimming and J lost 6 bases, with 9 bases between them. Germline V lookup: CDR1 SGHRS, CDR2 YFSETQ. The CDR3 is 12 residues long. As DNA, the CDR3 is TGCGCCAGCAGTGTGGAGGGCAATGAGCAGTTCTTC. Its translation is CASSVEGNEQFF.

V gene TRBV30 combines with J gene TRBJ2-7, with 11 bases aligning to TRBD1. The CDR3 is made up of 14 amino acids. Germline-derived CDR1 and CDR2 are GTSNPN and SVGIG (reference sequence). V shed 4 bases and J 3 bases; nucleotides not matched to a gene: 5. In DNA form, the CDR3 reads TGTGCCTGGACTACCGGGACAGGGGGCTACGAGCAGTACTTC. It translates to CAWTTGTGGYEQYF.

CDR3 loop: CASSIDLRAGHENQPQHF. CDR3 coding DNA: TGTGCCAGTAGTATAGACCTAAGGGCAGGGCACGAAAATCAGCCCCAGCATTTT. This chain uses TRBV19 with TRBJ1-5, with D maybe TRBD1 (5 bases). Germline CDR1 and CDR2: LNHDA and SQIVND (reference sequence). The germline V and J ends were trimmed by 0 bases and 4 bases, with 19 bases remaining between them. This CDR3 has 18 residues.

The chain employs TRBV11-3 and TRBJ2-2; possibly TRBD1 or TRBD2 for D (5 bases each). The CDR3 loop spans 14 amino acids. V lost 6 bases and J lost 2, with 10 bases in between. Per the germline V gene, CDR1 is SGHNT and CDR2 is YENEEA. CDR3 residues: CASSLRDNTGELFF. Written as DNA, the CDR3 is TGTGCCAGCAGTCTCCGGGACAACACCGGGGAGCTGTTTTTT.

In this sample, this clone is medium-sized. The J gene is TRBJ1-3, the V gene TRBV5-1, with 12 bases that match TRBD1. Germline CDR1 reads SGHRS; CDR2 reads YFSETQ. Trimming removed 0 bases from V and 2 bases from J; junction bases left unmatched: 9. This CDR3 spans 19 amino acids. This CDR3 reads CASSLVGQGALRTGNTIYF. DNA of the CDR3: TGCGCCAGCAGCTTGGTGGGACAGGGGGCGCTTCGGACTGGAAACACCATATATTTT.

The CDR3 region is CAISESTYEKLFF. For the CDR3, the DNA is TGTGCCATCAGTGAGTCTACTTATGAAAAACTGTTTTTT. The chain carries TRBV10-3 and TRBJ1-4; D gene uncertain. Germline V gene lookup returns CDR1 ENHRY and CDR2 SYGVKD. Deletions cut 0 bases from V and 6 bases from J, with 5 bases between. The CDR3 has 13 amino acids.

This rearrangement joins TRBV7-5 to TRBJ2-7; TRBD1, the table's D call, lacks a check against the DNA. TRBV7-5 is annotated as a pseudogene. This CDR3 has 16 amino acids. DNA for the CDR3: TGTGTCAGAAGCCTTAAGGGGCACAATCCCTCCTACGAGCAGTACTTC. Translated, it gives CVRSLKGHNPSYEQYF.

The rearrangement joins TRBV7-2 to TRBJ2-3; D is perhaps TRBD2 (6 bases). The CDR3 consists of 15 residues. The germline V gene has CDR1 SGHTA and CDR2 FQGNSA. The V end was cut by 1 base, the J end by 3 bases, with 11 bases between. The CDR3 region has the DNA TGTGCCAGCAGCTTAGTGGGTGGGGGGACAGATACGCAGTATTTT. This translates into CASSLVGGGTDTQYF.

V usage is TRBV29-1 and J usage is TRBJ2-5, with D possibly being TRBD2 (7 bases). CDR3 length: 14 residues. V lost 3 bases and J lost 4, with 15 bases in between. Germline V gene sequence: CDR1 SQVTM, CDR2 ANQGSEA. The CDR3 DNA reads as TGCAGCGTTGAGGGGGGGCTCTCAGCAGAGACCCAGTACTTC. Translated: CSVEGGLSAETQYF.

As regards this clone: Different DNA sequences within this sample yield the same CDR3. The genes are TRBV5-1 and TRBJ1-2; 9 positions match TRBD1. V lost 4 bases to trimming and J lost 6 bases; unmatched junction nucleotides: 4. From germline, CDR1 is SGHRS and CDR2 YFSETQ. This CDR3 contains 13 residues. CDR3 DNA sequence: TGCGCCAGCAGCAGGGGACAGGGAGATGGCTACACCTTC. Translated, it gives CASSRGQGDGYTF.

This chain connects TRBV14 to TRBJ2-7, with D possibly TRBD2 on 6 matching bases. Per germline, CDR1 SGHDN and CDR2 FVKESK. V was cut by 4 bases and J by 6 bases, with 7 bases left in between. CDR3 size: 11 residues. CDR3 region: CASSPGGEQYF. Written as DNA, the CDR3 is TGTGCCAGCAGCCCCGGGGGCGAGCAGTACTTC.

The chain joins TRBV6-1 to TRBJ2-3, with unresolved D. Looked up from germline, CDR1 is MNHNS and CDR2 is SASEGT. This CDR3 comprises 14 residues. V was cut by 9 bases and J by 2 bases, with 15 bases left in between. The CDR3 here is CASVLWQNTDTQYF. The CDR3 DNA reads as TGTGCCAGTGTTTTGTGGCAGAACACAGATACGCAGTATTTT.

The J gene is TRBJ2-5, the V gene TRBV7-3; D perhaps matches TRBD2 (7 bases). This CDR3 has 14 residues. Trimming took off 5 bases at V and 5 bases at J, with 15 bases between the two ends. Germline V CDR1 and CDR2: SGHTA, FQGTGA. The CDR3 nucleotides read TGTGCCAGCAGCCGTGGGGGGGGCGCGGAGACCCAGTACTTC. Translated, it gives CASSRGGGAETQYF.

This clone has a handful of counts. The chain links TRBV27 to TRBJ2-2; TRBD1 agrees at 7 bases. Per the germline V gene, CDR1 is MNHEY and CDR2 is SMNVEV (reference sequence). CDR3 length: 15 residues. With V trimmed by 8 bases and J by 3 bases, 9 bases remained unmatched. In DNA form, the CDR3 reads TGTGCCAGCCAGACAGGGTGGGCCTACACCGGGGAGCTGTTTTTT. Its translation: CASQTGWAYTGELFF.

V is TRBV10-3 and J is TRBJ1-3; 7 nucleotides line up with TRBD1. The J segment lost 2 bases and the V segment lost 5 bases, leaving 3 bases of the junction unmatched. This CDR3 is 14 amino acids long. Looked up from germline, CDR1 is ENHRY and CDR2 is SYGVKD. The CDR3 DNA is TGTGCCATCAGTCAAGACAGGGCTGGAAACACCATATATTTT. This translates into CAISQDRAGNTIYF.